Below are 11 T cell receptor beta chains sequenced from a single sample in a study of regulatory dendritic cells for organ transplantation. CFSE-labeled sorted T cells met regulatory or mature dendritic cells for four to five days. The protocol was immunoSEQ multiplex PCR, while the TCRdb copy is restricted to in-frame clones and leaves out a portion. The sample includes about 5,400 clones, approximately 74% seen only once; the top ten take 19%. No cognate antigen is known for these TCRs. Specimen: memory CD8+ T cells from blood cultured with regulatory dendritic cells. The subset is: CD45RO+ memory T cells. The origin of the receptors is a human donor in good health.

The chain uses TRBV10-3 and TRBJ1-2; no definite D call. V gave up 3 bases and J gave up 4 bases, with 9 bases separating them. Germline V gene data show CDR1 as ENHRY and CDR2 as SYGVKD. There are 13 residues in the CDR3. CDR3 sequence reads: CAISDSGPYGYTF. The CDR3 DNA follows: TGTGCCATCAGTGACTCCGGACCCTATGGCTACACCTTC.

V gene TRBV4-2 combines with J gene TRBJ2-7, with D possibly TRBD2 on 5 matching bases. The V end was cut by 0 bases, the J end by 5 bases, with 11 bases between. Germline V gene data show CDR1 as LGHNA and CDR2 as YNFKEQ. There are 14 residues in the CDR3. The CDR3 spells CASSQEEVYHEQYF. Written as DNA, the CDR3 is TGTGCCAGCAGCCAAGAGGAGGTTTACCACGAGCAGTACTTC.

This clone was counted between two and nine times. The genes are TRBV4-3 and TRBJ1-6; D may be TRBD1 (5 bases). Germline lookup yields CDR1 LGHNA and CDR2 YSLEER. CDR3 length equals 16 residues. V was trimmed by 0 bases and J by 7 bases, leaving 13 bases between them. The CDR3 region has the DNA TGCGCCAGCAGCCAAGACAGGGCCACTGGAAATTCACCCCTCCACTTT. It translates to CASSQDRATGNSPLHF.

This CDR3 reads CASSRTDPGGSGYTF. In nucleotides, the CDR3 is TGTGCCAGCAGCCGTACAGACCCCGGGGGCTCTGGCTACACCTTC. The chain is built from TRBV11-2 and TRBJ1-2; TRBD1 is a possible D gene (6 bases). There are 15 residues in the CDR3. Trimming shortened V by 5 bases and J by 7 bases, and 20 bases separated the two germline ends. Germline CDR1 SGHAT, CDR2 FQNNGV. The variable domain in full, with the rest retrieved from reference TRBV11-2 and TRBJ1-2, is EAGVAQSPRYKIIEKRQSVAFWCNPISGHATLYWYQQILGQGPKLLIQFQNNGVVDDSQLPKDRFSAERLKGVDSTLKIQPAKLEDSAVYLCASSRTDPGGSGYTFGSGTRLTVV.

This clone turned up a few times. In nucleotides, the CDR3 is TGTGCCAGCAGTGAGGGGGGGGGCTCCTACAATGAGCAGTTCTTC. It codes for CASSEGGGSYNEQFF. J is TRBJ2-1 and V is TRBV6-4; 7 bases align to TRBD2. Germline trimming cut 3 bases from V and 0 bases from J; bases unmatched to any gene: 2. The germline CDR1 and CDR2 sequences are MRHNA and SNTAGT. The CDR3 has 15 residues.

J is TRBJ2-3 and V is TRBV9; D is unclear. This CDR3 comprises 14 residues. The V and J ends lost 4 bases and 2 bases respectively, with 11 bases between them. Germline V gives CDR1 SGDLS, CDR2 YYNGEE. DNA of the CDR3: TGTGCCAGCAGCCCCGGCTGGGACACAGATACGCAGTATTTT. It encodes CASSPGWDTDTQYF.

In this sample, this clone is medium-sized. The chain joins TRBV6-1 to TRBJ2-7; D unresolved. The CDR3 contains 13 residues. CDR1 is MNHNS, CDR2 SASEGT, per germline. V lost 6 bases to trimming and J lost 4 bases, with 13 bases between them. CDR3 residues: CASSLTISYEQYF. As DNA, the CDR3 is TGTGCCAGCAGCCTTACCATATCGTACGAGCAGTACTTC.

The CDR3 loop is CASSIISGTGGYEQYF. The CDR3, as DNA: TGTGCCAGTAGTATTATCTCTGGGACAGGGGGCTACGAGCAGTACTTC. The V gene is TRBV19, the J gene TRBJ2-7; 11 nucleotides match TRBD1. The CDR3 has 16 amino acids. Per the germline V gene, CDR1 is LNHDA and CDR2 is SQIVND (reference sequence). After removal of 3 bases from V and 3 bases from J, the junction contained 7 bases not matched to a gene.

CDR3 sequence (DNA): TGTGCCACCAGCAGAGGGTGGGAGGTCCAAGAGACCCAGTACTTC. Protein sequence: CATSRGWEVQETQYF. This chain joins TRBV15 and TRBJ2-5; weak D call: TRBD2 (6 bases). Germline-derived CDR1 and CDR2 are LNHNV and YYDKDF (reference sequence). The germline V and J ends were trimmed by 1 base and 1 base, with 10 bases remaining between them. The CDR3 totals 15 residues.

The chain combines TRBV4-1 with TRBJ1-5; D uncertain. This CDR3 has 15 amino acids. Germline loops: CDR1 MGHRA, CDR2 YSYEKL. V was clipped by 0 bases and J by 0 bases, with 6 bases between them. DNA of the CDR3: TGCGCCAGCAGCCAAGATTACATTAGCAATCAGCCCCAGCATTTT. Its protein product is CASSQDYISNQPQHF.

This CDR3 reads CASSQAVGIPLDNEQFF. The CDR3 region has the DNA TGCGCCAGCAGCCAAGCCGTCGGGATCCCATTAGACAATGAGCAGTTCTTC. The chain links TRBV4-1 to TRBJ2-1, with D maybe TRBD2 (5 bases). Germline CDR1 reads MGHRA; CDR2 reads YSYEKL. Trimming left V 1 base short and J 5 bases short, with 18 bases between. The CDR3 loop spans 17 amino acids.